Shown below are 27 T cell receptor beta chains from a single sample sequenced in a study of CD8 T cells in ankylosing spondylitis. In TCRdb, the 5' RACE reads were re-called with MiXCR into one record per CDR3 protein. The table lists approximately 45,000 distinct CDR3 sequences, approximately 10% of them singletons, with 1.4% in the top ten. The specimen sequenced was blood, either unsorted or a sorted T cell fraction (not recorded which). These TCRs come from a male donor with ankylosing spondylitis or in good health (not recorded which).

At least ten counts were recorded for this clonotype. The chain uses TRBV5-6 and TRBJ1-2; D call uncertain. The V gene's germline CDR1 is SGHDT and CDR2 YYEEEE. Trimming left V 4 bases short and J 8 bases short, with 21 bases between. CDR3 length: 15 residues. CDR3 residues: CASSQSGIRLQGYTF. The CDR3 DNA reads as TGTGCCAGCAGCCAGAGCGGGATCCGGCTGCAGGGCTACACCTTC.

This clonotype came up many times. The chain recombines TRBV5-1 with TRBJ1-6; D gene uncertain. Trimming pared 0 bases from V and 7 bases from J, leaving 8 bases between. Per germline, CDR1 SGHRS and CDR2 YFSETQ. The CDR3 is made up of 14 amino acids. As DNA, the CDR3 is TGCGCCAGCAGCTTGGGACAAGGGAATTCACCCCTCCACTTT. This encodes CASSLGQGNSPLHF.

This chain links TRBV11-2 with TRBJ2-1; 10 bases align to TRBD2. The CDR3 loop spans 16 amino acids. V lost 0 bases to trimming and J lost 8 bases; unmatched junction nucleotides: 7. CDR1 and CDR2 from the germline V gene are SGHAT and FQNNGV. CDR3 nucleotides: TGTGCCAGCAGCTTAGATCTCACTAGCGGGGTCCATGAGCAGTTCTTC. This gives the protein CASSLDLTSGVHEQFF.

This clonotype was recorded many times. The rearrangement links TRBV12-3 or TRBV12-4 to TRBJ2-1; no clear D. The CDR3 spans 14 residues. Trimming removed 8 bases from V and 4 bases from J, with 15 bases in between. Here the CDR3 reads CASRLTTLYNEQFF. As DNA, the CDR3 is TGTGCCAGCCGCTTAACCACCCTGTACAATGAGCAGTTCTTC.

The CDR3 reads CASSLELTNEQFF. The CDR3 nucleotides read TGTGCCAGCAGCTTAGAATTGACCAATGAGCAGTTCTTC. The V call is TRBV7-2, the J call TRBJ2-1, with D uncertain. This CDR3 comprises 13 residues. From germline, CDR1 is SGHTA and CDR2 FQGNSA. V lost 1 base, J lost 6 bases, and 7 bases lay in between.

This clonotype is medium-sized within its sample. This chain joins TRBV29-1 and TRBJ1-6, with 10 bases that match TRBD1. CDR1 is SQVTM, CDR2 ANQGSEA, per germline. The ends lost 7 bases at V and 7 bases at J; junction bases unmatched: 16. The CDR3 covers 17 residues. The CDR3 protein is CSAPGQGLFGRNSPLHF. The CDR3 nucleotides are TGCAGCGCGCCGGGACAGGGGTTGTTTGGGCGAAATTCACCCCTCCACTTT.

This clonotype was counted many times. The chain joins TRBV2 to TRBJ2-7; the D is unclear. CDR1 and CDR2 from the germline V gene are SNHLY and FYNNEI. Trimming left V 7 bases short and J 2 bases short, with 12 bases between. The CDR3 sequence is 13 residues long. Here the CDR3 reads CASTPVGTYEQYF. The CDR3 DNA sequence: TGTGCCAGCACCCCGGTGGGGACCTACGAGCAGTACTTC.

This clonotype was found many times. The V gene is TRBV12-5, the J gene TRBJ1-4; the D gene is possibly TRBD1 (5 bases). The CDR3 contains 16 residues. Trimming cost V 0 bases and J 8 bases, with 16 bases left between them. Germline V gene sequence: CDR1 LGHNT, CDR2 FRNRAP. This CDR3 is CASGLVRSGGNEKLFF. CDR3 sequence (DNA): TGTGCTAGTGGTTTGGTACGGTCCGGGGGTAACGAAAAACTGTTTTTT.

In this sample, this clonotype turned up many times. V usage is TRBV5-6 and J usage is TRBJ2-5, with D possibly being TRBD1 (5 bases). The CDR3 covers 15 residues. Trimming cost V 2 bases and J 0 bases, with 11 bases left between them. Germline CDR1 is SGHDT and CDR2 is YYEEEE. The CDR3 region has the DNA TGTGCCAGCAGCTTAGGACACAAGTACCAAGAGACCCAGTACTTC. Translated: CASSLGHKYQETQYF.

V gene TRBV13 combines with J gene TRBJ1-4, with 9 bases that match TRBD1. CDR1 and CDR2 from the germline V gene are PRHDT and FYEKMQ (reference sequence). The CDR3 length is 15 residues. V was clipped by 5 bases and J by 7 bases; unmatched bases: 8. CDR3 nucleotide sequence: TGTGCCAGCAGCGGAGCCGGGACAGGGTCTGAAAAACTGTTTTTT. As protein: CASSGAGTGSEKLFF.

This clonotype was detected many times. The CDR3 coding sequence is TGCGCCAGCAGCTTGGGGACAGGGACGAACACCGGGGAGCTGTTTTTT. It is translated as CASSLGTGTNTGELFF. The rearrangement uses TRBV5-1 and TRBJ2-2, with 8 positions matching TRBD1. The CDR3 covers 16 residues. Unmatched junction bases numbered 1, after V lost 0 bases and J lost 0 bases. Germline-derived CDR1 and CDR2 are SGHRS and YFSETQ.

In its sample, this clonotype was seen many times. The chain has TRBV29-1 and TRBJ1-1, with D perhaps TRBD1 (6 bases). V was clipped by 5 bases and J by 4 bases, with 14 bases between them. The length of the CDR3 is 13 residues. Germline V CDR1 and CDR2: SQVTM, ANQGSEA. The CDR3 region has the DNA TGCAGCGTTCCCCTGACAGGTGGCACTGAAGCTTTCTTT. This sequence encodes CSVPLTGGTEAFF.

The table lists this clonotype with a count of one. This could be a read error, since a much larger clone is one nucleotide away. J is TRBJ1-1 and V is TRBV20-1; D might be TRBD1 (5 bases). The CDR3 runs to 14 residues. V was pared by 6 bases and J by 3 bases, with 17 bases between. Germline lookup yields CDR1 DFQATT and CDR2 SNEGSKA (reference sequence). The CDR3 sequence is CSAYVQEGDTEAFF. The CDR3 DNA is TGCAGTGCCTATGTACAGGAGGGTGACACTGAAGCTTTCTTT.

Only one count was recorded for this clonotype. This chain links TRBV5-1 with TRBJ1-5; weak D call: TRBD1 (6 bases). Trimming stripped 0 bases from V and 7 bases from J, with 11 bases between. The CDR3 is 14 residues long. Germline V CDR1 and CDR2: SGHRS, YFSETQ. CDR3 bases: TGCGCCAGCAGCTTGGGGGGGGCCGGACAGCCCCAGCATTTT. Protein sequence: CASSLGGAGQPQHF.

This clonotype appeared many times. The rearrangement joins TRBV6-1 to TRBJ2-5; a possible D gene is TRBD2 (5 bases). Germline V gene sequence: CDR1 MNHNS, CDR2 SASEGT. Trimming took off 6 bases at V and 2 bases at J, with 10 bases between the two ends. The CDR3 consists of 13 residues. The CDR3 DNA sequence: TGTGCCAGCAGATCGTCGGGGCAAGAGACCCAGTACTTC. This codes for CASRSSGQETQYF.

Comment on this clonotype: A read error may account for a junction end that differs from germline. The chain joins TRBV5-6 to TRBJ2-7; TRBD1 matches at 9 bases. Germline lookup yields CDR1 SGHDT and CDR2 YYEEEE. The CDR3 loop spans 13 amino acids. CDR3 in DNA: TGTGTCAGCCGTCGGGACAGGGCCTACGAGCGGTACTTC. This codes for CVSRRDRAYERYF. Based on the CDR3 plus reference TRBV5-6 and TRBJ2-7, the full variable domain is DAGVTQSPTHLIKTRGQQVTLRCSPKSGHDTVSWYQQALGQGPQFIFQYYEEEERQRGNFPDRFSGHQFPNYSSELNVNALLLGDSALYLCVSRRDRAYERYFGPGTRLTVT.

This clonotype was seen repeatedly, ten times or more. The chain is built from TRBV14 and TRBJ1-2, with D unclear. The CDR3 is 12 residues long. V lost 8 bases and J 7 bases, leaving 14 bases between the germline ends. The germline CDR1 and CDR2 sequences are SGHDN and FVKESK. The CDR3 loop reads CASAQPWGGYTF. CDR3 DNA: TGTGCCAGCGCCCAGCCTTGGGGTGGCTACACCTTC.

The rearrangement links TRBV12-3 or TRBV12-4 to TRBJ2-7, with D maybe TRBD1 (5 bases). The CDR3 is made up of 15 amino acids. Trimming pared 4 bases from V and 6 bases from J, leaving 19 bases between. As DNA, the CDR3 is TGTGCCAGCAGTTACGTTCAGGGCCGATCGCGCGAGCAGTACTTC. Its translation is CASSYVQGRSREQYF.

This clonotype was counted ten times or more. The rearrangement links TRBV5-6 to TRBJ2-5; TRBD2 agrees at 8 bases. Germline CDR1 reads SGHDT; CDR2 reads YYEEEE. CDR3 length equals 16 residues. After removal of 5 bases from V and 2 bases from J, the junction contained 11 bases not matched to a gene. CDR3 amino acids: CASSLGRASAQETQYF. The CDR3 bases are TGTGCCAGCAGTCTCGGGAGGGCTAGCGCTCAAGAGACCCAGTACTTC.

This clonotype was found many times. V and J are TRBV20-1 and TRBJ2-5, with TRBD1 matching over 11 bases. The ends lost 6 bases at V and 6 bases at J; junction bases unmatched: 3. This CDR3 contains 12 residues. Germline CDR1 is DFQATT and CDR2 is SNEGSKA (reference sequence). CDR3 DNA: TGCAGTGCGGACAGGGGGCAGAAGACCCAGTACTTC. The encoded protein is CSADRGQKTQYF.

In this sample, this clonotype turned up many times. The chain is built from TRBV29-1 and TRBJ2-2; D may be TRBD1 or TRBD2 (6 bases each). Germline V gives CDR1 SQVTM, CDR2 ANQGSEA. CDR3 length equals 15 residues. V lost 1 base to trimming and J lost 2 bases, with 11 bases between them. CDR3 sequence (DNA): TGCAGCGTTGAAGTAGCCGGGGGCAACACCGGGGAGCTGTTTTTT. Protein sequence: CSVEVAGGNTGELFF.

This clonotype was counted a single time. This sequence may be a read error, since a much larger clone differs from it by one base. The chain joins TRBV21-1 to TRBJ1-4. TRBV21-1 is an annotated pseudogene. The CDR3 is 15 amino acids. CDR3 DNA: TGTGCCAGCAGCAAAAGTCCGGGGATTAATGAAAAACTGTTTTTT. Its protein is CASSKSPGINEKLFF.

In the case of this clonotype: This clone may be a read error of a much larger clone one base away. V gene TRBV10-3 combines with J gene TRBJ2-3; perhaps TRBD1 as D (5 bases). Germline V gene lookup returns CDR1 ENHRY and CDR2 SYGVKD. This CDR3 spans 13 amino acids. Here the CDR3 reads CAIGARPTDAQYF. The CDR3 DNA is TGTGCCATCGGGGCTAGGCCCACAGATGCGCAGTATTTT.

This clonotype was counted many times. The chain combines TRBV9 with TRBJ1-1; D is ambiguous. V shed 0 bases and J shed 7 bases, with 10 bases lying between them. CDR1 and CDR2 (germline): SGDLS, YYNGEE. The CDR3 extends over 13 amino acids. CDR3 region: CASSVEFGSEAFF. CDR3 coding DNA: TGTGCCAGCAGCGTAGAATTCGGCAGTGAAGCTTTCTTT.

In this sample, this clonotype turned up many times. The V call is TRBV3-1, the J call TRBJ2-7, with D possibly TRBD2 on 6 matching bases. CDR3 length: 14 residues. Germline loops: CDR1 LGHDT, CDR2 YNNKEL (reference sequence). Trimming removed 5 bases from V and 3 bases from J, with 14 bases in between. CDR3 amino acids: CASSTGLGVYEQYF. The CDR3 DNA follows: TGTGCCAGCAGCACGGGACTTGGAGTCTACGAGCAGTACTTC.

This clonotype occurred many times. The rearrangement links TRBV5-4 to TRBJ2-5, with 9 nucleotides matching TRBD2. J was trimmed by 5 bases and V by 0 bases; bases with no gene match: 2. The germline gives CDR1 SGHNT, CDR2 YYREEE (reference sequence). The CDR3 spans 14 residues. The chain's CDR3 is CASSLERGVETQYF. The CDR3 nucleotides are TGTGCCAGCAGCTTGGAGCGGGGGGTGGAGACCCAGTACTTC.

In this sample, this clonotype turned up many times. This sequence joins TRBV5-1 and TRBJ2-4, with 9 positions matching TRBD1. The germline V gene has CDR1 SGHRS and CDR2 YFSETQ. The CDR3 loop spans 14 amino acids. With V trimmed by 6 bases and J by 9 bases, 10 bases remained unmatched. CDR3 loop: CASTPGDRDAIQYF. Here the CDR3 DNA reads TGCGCCAGCACCCCAGGGGACAGGGATGCCATTCAGTACTTC. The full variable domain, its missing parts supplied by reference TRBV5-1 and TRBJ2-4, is KAGVTQTPRYLIKTRGQQVTLSCSPISGHRSVSWYQQTPGQGLQFLFEYFSETQRNKGNFPGRFSGRQFSNSRSEMNVSTLELGDSALYLCASTPGDRDAIQYFGAGTRLSVL.